This T cell receptor (beta chain) was recovered during a study of T cell responses to AZD1222 COVID-19 vaccine. In the study overall: Second-dose intervals of approximately 4 or approximately 12 weeks were pooled. Broader study findings: Spike as a whole was targeted by vaccine-associated CD4 TCRs, dominant at 160-218 and 743-854. Donors, mostly white British, included more females; clonal diversity was possibly underestimated. Just a handful of people given AZD1222 tested seropositive at baseline.

This clone was seen just once. Its antigen is still unknown. Libraries were prepared by immunoSEQ multiplex PCR; TCRdb keeps only in-frame clonotypes and omits some of them. The top ten hold approximately 0.97% of the sample, which has 150,000 to 200,000 clones, 90% to 95% seen once. J was trimmed by 5 bases and V by 3 bases; bases with no gene match: 2. There are 15 residues in the CDR3. Germline V CDR1 and CDR2: SGHTA, FQGNSA. The genes are TRBV7-2 and TRBJ1-6; TRBD1 matches 9 bases. Sequencing used peripheral blood, obtained on day 0 of AZD1222 vaccination. This clonotype originated in an adult in good health. CDR3 sequence (DNA): TGTGCCAGCAGCTTCGGACAGGGGAATAATTCACCCCTCCACTTT. It codes for CASSFGQGNNSPLHF. Complete variable domain (other parts from reference TRBV7-2 and TRBJ1-6): GAGVSQSPSNKVTEKGKDVELRCDPISGHTALYWYRQSLGQGLEFLIYFQGNSAPDKSGLPSDRFSAERTGGSVSTLTIQRTQQEDSAVYLCASSFGQGNNSPLHFGNGTRLTVT.